This T cell receptor (beta chain) comes out of a study of cytomegalovirus exposure and HLA in healthy donors. This CDR3 is built from 14 residues. Trimming removed 0 bases from V and 2 bases from J, with 7 bases in between. From germline, CDR1 is SGDLS and CDR2 YYNGEE. This PCR relied on a set of 60 Vbeta primers and 13 Jbeta primers. Sequencing used immunoSEQ multiplex PCR; TCRdb keeps in-frame clones, though not all of them. The sample lists about 190,000 clones, roughly four fifths occurring once. This chain links TRBV9 with TRBJ2-3, with unresolved D. Sequencing input: PBMCs. The sequence came from a man aged 50 or older in good health and CMV-seronegative. For the CDR3, the DNA is TGTGCCAGCAGCGTAGCTATTCACACAGATACGCAGTATTTT. It translates to CASSVAIHTDTQYF.